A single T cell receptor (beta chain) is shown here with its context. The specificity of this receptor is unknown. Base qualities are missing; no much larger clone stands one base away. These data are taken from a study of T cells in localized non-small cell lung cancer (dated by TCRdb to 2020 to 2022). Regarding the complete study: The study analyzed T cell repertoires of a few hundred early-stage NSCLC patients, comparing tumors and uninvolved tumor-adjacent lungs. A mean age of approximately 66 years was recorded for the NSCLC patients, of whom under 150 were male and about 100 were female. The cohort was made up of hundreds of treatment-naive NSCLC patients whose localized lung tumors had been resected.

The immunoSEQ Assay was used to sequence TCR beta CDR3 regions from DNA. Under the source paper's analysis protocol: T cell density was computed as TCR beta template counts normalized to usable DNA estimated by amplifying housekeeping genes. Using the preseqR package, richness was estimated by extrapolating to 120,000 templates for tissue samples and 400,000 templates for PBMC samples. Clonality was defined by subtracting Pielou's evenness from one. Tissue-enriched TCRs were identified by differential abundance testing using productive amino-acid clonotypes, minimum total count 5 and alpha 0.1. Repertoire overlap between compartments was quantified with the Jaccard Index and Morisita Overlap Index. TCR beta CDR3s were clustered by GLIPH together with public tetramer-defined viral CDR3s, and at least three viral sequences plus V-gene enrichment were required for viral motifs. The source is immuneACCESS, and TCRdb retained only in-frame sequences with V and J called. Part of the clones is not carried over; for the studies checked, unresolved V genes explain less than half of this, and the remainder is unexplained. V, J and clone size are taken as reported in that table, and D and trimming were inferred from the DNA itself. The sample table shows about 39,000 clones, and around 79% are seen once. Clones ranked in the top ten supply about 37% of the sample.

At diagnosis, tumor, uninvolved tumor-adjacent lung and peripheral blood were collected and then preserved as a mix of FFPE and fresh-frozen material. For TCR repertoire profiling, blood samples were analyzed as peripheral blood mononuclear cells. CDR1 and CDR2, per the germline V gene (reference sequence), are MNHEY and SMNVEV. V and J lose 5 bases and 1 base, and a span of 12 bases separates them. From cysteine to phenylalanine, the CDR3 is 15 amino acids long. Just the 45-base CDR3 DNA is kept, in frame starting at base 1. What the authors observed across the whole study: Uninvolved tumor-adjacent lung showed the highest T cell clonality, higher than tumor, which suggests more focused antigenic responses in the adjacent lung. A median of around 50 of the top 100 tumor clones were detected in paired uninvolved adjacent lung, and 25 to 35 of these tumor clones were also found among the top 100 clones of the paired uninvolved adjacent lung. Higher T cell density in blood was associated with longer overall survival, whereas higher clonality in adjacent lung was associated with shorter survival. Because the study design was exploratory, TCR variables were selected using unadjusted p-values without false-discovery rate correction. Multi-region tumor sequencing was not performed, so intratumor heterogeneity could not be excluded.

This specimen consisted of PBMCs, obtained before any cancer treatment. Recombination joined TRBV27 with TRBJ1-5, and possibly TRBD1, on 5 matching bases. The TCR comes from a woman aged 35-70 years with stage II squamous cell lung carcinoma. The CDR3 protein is CASSPQDGSNQPQHF. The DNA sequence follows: TGTGCCAGCAGTCCACAGGACGGAAGCAATCAGCCCCAGCATTTT.